Presented here are 6 T cell receptor beta chains from one specimen sequenced in a study of shared clonotypes between healthy human individuals. Profiled with immunoSEQ multiplex PCR; TCRdb holds only in-frame clones, not every one. The sample holds 2 million or so clones, roughly 94% seen once. The sequencing sample was made of naive CD4+ T cells sorted from blood. Sample subset: CD45RA+ positively selected. The receptors shown here come from a man younger than 30 in good health.

This clone is a singleton in its sample. The chain recombines TRBV27 with TRBJ2-6, with D perhaps TRBD1 (6 bases). This CDR3 is built from 17 residues. Trimming took 0 bases from V and 0 from J, leaving 9 bases between them. In germline, CDR1 is MNHEY, CDR2 SMNVEV (reference sequence). CDR3 protein: CASSLSSTGSGANVLTF. The CDR3 DNA reads as TGTGCCAGCAGTTTATCCTCGACAGGCTCTGGGGCCAACGTCCTGACTTTC.

This clone was picked up one time. This chain connects TRBV9 to TRBJ2-7, with no clear D. CDR3 size: 15 residues. V lost 0 bases to trimming and J lost 2 bases, with 12 bases between them. Germline V gene data show CDR1 as SGDLS and CDR2 as YYNGEE. DNA for the CDR3: TGTGCCAGCAGCGTAGGAGATTTCGGTGCCTACGAGCAGTACTTC. Translated, it gives CASSVGDFGAYEQYF.

The J gene is TRBJ2-2, the V gene TRBV4-1, with 8 bases aligning to TRBD1. With 1 base clipped from V and 1 base from J, the junction kept 5 bases outside the gene matches. The CDR3 runs to 17 residues. Germline V gives CDR1 MGHRA, CDR2 YSYEKL. CDR3 bases: TGCGCCAGCAGCCAAGGAAGGGACAGGATGAACACCGGGGAGCTGTTTTTT. Its translation is CASSQGRDRMNTGELFF.

The rearrangement links TRBV5-8 to TRBJ2-7; 8 positions agree with TRBD1. The CDR3 covers 14 residues. Trimming at V came to 4 bases and at J to 3 bases, leaving 6 bases not matched to a gene. CDR1 is SGHTS, CDR2 YDEGEE, per germline. CDR3 DNA: TGTGCCAGCAGCCGGACAGGGAAAATCTACGAGCAGTACTTC. Protein sequence: CASSRTGKIYEQYF.

The chain is built from TRBV5-1 and TRBJ1-4; tentatively, D is TRBD1 (5 bases). V was clipped by 2 bases and J by 3 bases, with 8 bases between them. CDR1 and CDR2 from the germline V gene are SGHRS and YFSETQ. This CDR3 is 14 amino acids long. CDR3: CASSLGASNEKLFF. The CDR3 region has the DNA TGCGCCAGCAGCTTAGGGGCGTCTAATGAAAAACTGTTTTTT.

On this clone: Other nucleotide sequences from this sample produce the same CDR3. The rearrangement links TRBV9 to TRBJ2-1; 7 nucleotides align to TRBD2. The CDR3 runs 15 residues. Per germline, CDR1 SGDLS and CDR2 YYNGEE. With 2 bases clipped from V and 1 base from J, the junction kept 3 bases outside the gene matches. This CDR3 reads CASSVREGSYNEQFF. The DNA of the CDR3 is TGTGCCAGCAGCGTGAGGGAGGGATCCTACAATGAGCAGTTCTTC.